These 18 T cell receptor beta chains share one sample of origin, sequenced in a study of T cell responses to AZD1222 COVID-19 vaccine. The data were produced by immunoSEQ multiplex PCR, yet TCRdb's version contains in-frame clones alone and is incomplete. The table includes fewer than 100,000 clones, 85% to 90% detected once. The sample here was peripheral blood, taken 28 days after the second AZD1222 dose. Receptors were obtained from an adult who received the AZD1222 COVID-19 vaccine.

V is TRBV6-5 and J is TRBJ1-6, with D unclear. The germline V gene encodes CDR1 MNHEY and CDR2 SVGAGI. V lost 6 bases, J lost 5 bases, and 8 bases lay in between. The CDR3 sequence is 13 residues long. The DNA for the CDR3 is TGTGCCAGCAGCAGAAACAATAATTCACCCCTCCACTTT. It translates to CASSRNNNSPLHF.

The V call is TRBV27, the J call TRBJ2-1, with D possibly matching TRBD2 (6 bases). This CDR3 region has 15 residues. V was clipped by 0 bases and J by 6 bases, with 12 bases between them. Germline V gives CDR1 MNHEY, CDR2 SMNVEV (reference sequence). CDR3 loop: CASSLSTGTFNEQFF. The DNA of the CDR3 is TGTGCCAGCAGTTTATCCACCGGGACTTTCAATGAGCAGTTCTTC.

This rearrangement joins TRBV3-1 (or the pseudogene TRBV3-2) to TRBJ1-6; D is possibly TRBD1 (5 bases). Germline V gene lookup returns CDR1 LGHDT and CDR2 YNNKEL (reference sequence). This CDR3 is 14 amino acids long. Trimming pared 3 bases from V and 2 bases from J, leaving 5 bases between. The CDR3 DNA follows: TGTGCCAGCAGCCAGGGGCCCTATAATTCACCCCTCCACTTT. This codes for CASSQGPYNSPLHF.

The gene calls are TRBV5-6 and TRBJ2-5, with 10 bases lining up with TRBD1. The CDR3 extends over 14 amino acids. The germline V gene has CDR1 SGHDT and CDR2 YYEEEE. Trimming at V came to 5 bases and at J to 3 bases, leaving 4 bases not matched to a gene. The CDR3 is CASSLTGGEETQYF. The CDR3 DNA sequence: TGTGCCAGCAGTCTGACAGGGGGCGAAGAGACCCAGTACTTC.

The chain links TRBV6-2 or TRBV6-3 to TRBJ1-5, with D possibly matching TRBD1 (6 bases). Germline lookup yields CDR1 MNHEY and CDR2 SVGEGT. This CDR3 is built from 15 residues. V lost 0 bases to trimming and J lost 7 bases, with 13 bases between them. The CDR3 reads CASSYSWGAEQPQHF. In DNA, the CDR3 is TGTGCCAGCAGTTACTCGTGGGGGGCGGAACAGCCCCAGCATTTT.

The chain carries TRBV6-6 and TRBJ1-2; the D gene is possibly TRBD1 (6 bases). The length of the CDR3 is 14 residues. CDR1 MNHNY and CDR2 SVGAGI come from the germline V gene (reference sequence). The germline V and J ends were trimmed by 7 bases and 0 bases, with 12 bases remaining between them. CDR3 DNA: TGTGCCAGCACCAGGGACACATCTAACTATGGCTACACCTTC. Residues: CASTRDTSNYGYTF.

This rearrangement joins TRBV19 to TRBJ2-1, with D possibly matching TRBD1 (6 bases). V lost 6 bases to trimming and J lost 0 bases, with 15 bases between them. CDR1 is LNHDA and CDR2 is SQIVND in the germline V gene (reference sequence). The CDR3 has 16 amino acids. The CDR3 sequence is CASSQGRQSSYNEQFF. The CDR3 region has the DNA TGTGCCAGTAGCCAGGGGCGACAGAGCTCCTACAATGAGCAGTTCTTC.

CDR3 nucleotide sequence: TGTGCCATCAGGGCCCTAGCGGACTCCTACAATGAGCAGTTCTTC. Its protein is CAIRALADSYNEQFF. The V call is TRBV10-3, the J call TRBJ2-1; 7 nucleotides line up with TRBD2. The germline V gene encodes CDR1 ENHRY and CDR2 SYGVKD. The CDR3 is 15 residues long. V was pared by 6 bases and J by 0 bases, with 5 bases of the junction left unmatched.

This sequence joins TRBV30 and TRBJ2-5; 7 bases match TRBD2. This CDR3 is built from 13 residues. V trimming: 1 base; J trimming: 3 bases; junction bases outside the gene matches: 2. In germline, CDR1 is GTSNPN, CDR2 SVGIG (reference sequence). CDR3 nucleotides: TGTGCCTGGAGTGGACTAGCAAAAGAGACCCAGTACTTC. It translates to CAWSGLAKETQYF.

The chain combines TRBV11-3 with TRBJ1-1, with D tentatively TRBD1 (6 bases). The length of the CDR3 is 15 residues. Germline CDR1 reads SGHNT; CDR2 reads YENEEA. Deletions cut 3 bases from V and 2 bases from J, with 13 bases between. The CDR3 nucleotides are TGTGCCAGCAGCTTTCGCCTCAGGGGAAACACTGAAGCTTTCTTT. Protein sequence: CASSFRLRGNTEAFF.

The table lists this clone with a count of one. The CDR3 nucleotides read TGTGCCAGCAGCCGCAGGGGCTACGAGCAGTACTTC. It translates to CASSRRGYEQYF. The V gene is TRBV25-1, the J gene TRBJ2-7; possible D gene TRBD1, 6 bases. The V gene lost 6 bases and the J gene lost 3 bases, with 9 bases spanning the gap. Germline V gene sequence: CDR1 MGHDK, CDR2 SYGVNS. The CDR3 spans 12 residues.

The V and J genes are TRBV19 and TRBJ1-1; no clear D gene. Trimming pared 6 bases from V and 6 bases from J, leaving 17 bases between. The CDR3 is 14 residues long. Germline V gives CDR1 LNHDA, CDR2 SQIVND (reference sequence). The CDR3 reads CASSPDPAVSEAFF. CDR3 DNA: TGTGCCAGTAGCCCCGATCCGGCAGTGTCTGAAGCTTTCTTT.

CDR3 loop: CASGVRLTSGNTIYF. As DNA, the CDR3 is TGTGCCAGCGGCGTCAGGTTAACCTCTGGAAACACCATATATTTT. V gene TRBV28 combines with J gene TRBJ1-3; D gene uncertain. Germline CDR1 MDHEN, CDR2 SYDVKM. V was cut by 8 bases and J by 0 bases, with 14 bases left in between. The CDR3 covers 15 residues.

The chain couples TRBV7-2 to TRBJ1-5, with D unresolved. V dropped 2 bases and J dropped 6 bases, with 8 bases sitting between them. The V gene's germline CDR1 is SGHTA and CDR2 FQGNSA. CDR3 length: 13 residues. The CDR3 DNA sequence: TGTGCCAGCAGCTTACAGACACGTCAGCCCCAGCATTTT. Encoded protein: CASSLQTRQPQHF. Filled out from reference TRBV7-2 and TRBJ1-5, the complete variable domain reads GAGVSQSPSNKVTEKGKDVELRCDPISGHTALYWYRQSLGQGLEFLIYFQGNSAPDKSGLPSDRFSAERTGGSVSTLTIQRTQQEDSAVYLCASSLQTRQPQHFGDGTRLSIL.

This clone has only a few counts. V gene TRBV7-9 combines with J gene TRBJ2-7, with 8 positions matching TRBD1. Germline CDR1 and CDR2: SEHNR and FQNEAQ (reference sequence). This CDR3 has 14 residues. With V trimmed by 5 bases and J by 4 bases, 7 bases remained unmatched. CDR3 in DNA: TGTGCCAGCAGCCAGGACAGGGTACTGTACGAGCAGTACTTC. As protein: CASSQDRVLYEQYF.

This clone was recorded once. This chain connects TRBV19 to TRBJ1-5, with D unclear. This CDR3 spans 12 amino acids. The germline V gene encodes CDR1 LNHDA and CDR2 SQIVND (reference sequence). Trimming left V 5 bases short and J 6 bases short, with 8 bases between. In nucleotides, the CDR3 is TGTGCCAGTAGTCCGCGACTTCAGCCCCAGCATTTT. As protein: CASSPRLQPQHF.

J is TRBJ2-6 and V is TRBV28, with 10 positions matching TRBD1. This CDR3 spans 17 amino acids. V lost 6 bases and J lost 2; bases outside the gene matches: 7. The germline CDR1 and CDR2 sequences are MDHEN and SYDVKM. CDR3 sequence reads: CASRDRDRGAGANVLTF. The CDR3 DNA follows: TGTGCCAGCAGAGACCGGGACAGGGGAGCTGGGGCCAACGTCCTGACTTTC.

V usage is TRBV5-1 and J usage is TRBJ2-5, with 8 bases identical to TRBD1. V lost 4 bases and J lost 5; bases outside the gene matches: 13. The CDR3 is 16 amino acids. The germline gives CDR1 SGHRS, CDR2 YFSETQ. This CDR3 is CASSLGPGQGGETQYF. CDR3 nucleotides: TGCGCCAGCAGCCTTGGCCCCGGACAGGGTGGGGAGACCCAGTACTTC.